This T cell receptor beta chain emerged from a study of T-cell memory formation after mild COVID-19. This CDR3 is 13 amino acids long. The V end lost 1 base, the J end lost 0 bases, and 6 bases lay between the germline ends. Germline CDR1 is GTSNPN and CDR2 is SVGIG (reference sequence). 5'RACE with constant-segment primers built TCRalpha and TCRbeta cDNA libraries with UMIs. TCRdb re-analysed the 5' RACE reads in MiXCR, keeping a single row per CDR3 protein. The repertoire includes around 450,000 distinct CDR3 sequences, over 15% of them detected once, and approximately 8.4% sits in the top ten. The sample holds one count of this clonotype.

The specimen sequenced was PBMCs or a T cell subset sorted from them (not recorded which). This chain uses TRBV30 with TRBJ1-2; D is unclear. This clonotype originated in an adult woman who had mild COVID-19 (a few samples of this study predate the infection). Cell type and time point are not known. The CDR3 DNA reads TGTGCCTGGAGTGCCCAGCCTAACTATGGCTACACCTTC. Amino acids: CAWSAQPNYGYTF.